These 10 T cell receptor beta chains were all obtained from the same sample, sequenced in a study of OX40 agonist ivuxolimab in advanced cancers. Preparation of the library involved the immunoSEQ multiplex PCR assay. The immuneACCESS repertoire file appears here via TCRdb, limited to in-frame rearrangements. These files lack a portion of the clones; in checked studies, under half of the deficit traces to unresolved V genes, and the cause of the others is not known. Recorded for this sample are 25,000 to 35,000 clones; roughly 82% of them occurred a single time. The top ten clonotypes cover roughly a fifth of the sample. The sample in question was CD4+ or CD8+ T cells sorted from blood, obtained in a trial of the OX40 agonist ivuxolimab. All receptors come from an adult with an advanced solid tumor such as melanoma, head and neck, liver or kidney cancer.

The chain has TRBV6-1 and TRBJ2-7; D is ambiguous. The V end lost 2 bases, the J end lost 2 bases, and 10 bases lay between the germline ends. CDR3 length equals 14 residues. Germline-derived CDR1 and CDR2 are MNHNS and SASEGT. For the CDR3, the DNA is TGTGCCAGCAGTGAAAGACGGACCCCCTACGAGCAGTACTTC. This sequence encodes CASSERRTPYEQYF.

The rearrangement uses TRBV5-4 and TRBJ2-2; TRBD1 matches 7 bases. This CDR3 spans 17 amino acids. The V gene end was trimmed by 2 bases and the J gene end by 3 bases; junction bases not matched to a gene: 10. Germline CDR1 and CDR2: SGHNT and YYREEE (reference sequence). For the CDR3, the DNA is TGTGCCAGCAGCTTAAGGGGGCGTAGGGGGTACACCGGGGAGCTGTTTTTT. Amino acids: CASSLRGRRGYTGELFF.

A remark on this clone: This probably arose from a read error, given a far larger clone one base away. The chain is built from TRBV1 and TRBJ1-4. TRBV1 is classified as a pseudogene. The CDR3 consists of 16 residues. CDR3 DNA: TGCACCAGCAGCCAAGATCTTCCGGGGGTTTTTGAAAAACTGTTTTTT. It specifies CTSSQDLPGVFEKLFF.

This chain connects TRBV7-9 to TRBJ2-7; 7 nucleotides align to TRBD1. This CDR3 has 14 residues. In germline, CDR1 is SEHNR, CDR2 FQNEAQ (reference sequence). Unmatched junction bases numbered 4, after V lost 3 bases and J lost 2 bases. This CDR3 is CASSLSGQPYEQYF. CDR3 nucleotides: TGTGCCAGCAGCTTGTCGGGACAGCCCTACGAGCAGTACTTC.

This chain links TRBV9 with TRBJ2-6; no clear D. Germline CDR1 is SGDLS and CDR2 is YYNGEE. The length of the CDR3 is 17 residues. V shed 1 base and J shed 2 bases, with 13 bases lying between them. The CDR3 coding sequence is TGTGCCAGCAGCGTAAACCCCAAGGTCCCTGGGGCCAACGTCCTGACTTTC. Its protein product is CASSVNPKVPGANVLTF.

The V call is TRBV19, the J call TRBJ2-1; unclear D gene. The CDR3 consists of 16 residues. Deletions cut 5 bases from V and 4 bases from J, with 18 bases between. Germline loops: CDR1 LNHDA, CDR2 SQIVND (reference sequence). The DNA for the CDR3 is TGTGCCAGTAGTCCCAAGGCAGAGTCTTCGTACAATGAGCAGTTCTTC. Protein: CASSPKAESSYNEQFF.

CDR3 in amino acids: CASSPGQPPNTGELFF. DNA for the CDR3: TGTGCCAGCTCACCCGGACAGCCTCCGAACACCGGGGAGCTGTTTTTT. V gene TRBV18 combines with J gene TRBJ2-2, with a possible D match to TRBD1 (6 bases). The V end lost 3 bases, the J end lost 0 bases, and 11 bases lay between the germline ends. Germline V gives CDR1 KGHSH, CDR2 LQKENI. The CDR3 has 16 residues. Complete variable domain (other parts from reference TRBV18 and TRBJ2-2): NAGVMQNPRHLVRRRGQEARLRCSPMKGHSHVYWYRQLPEEGLKFMVYLQKENIIDESGMPKERFSAEFPKEGPSILRIQQVVRGDSAAYFCASSPGQPPNTGELFFGEGSRLTVL.

To note about this clone: One junction end does not reproduce the germline sequence, and a read error may be involved. The V and J genes are TRBV7-3 and TRBJ2-3; 7 bases are a match to TRBD2. The CDR3 loop spans 14 amino acids. The germline V gene encodes CDR1 SGHTA and CDR2 FQGTGA. The CDR3 sequence is CTSSLQAGADTQYF. CDR3 sequence (DNA): TGTACCAGCAGCTTACAGGCGGGAGCAGATACGCAGTATTTT.

The chain is built from TRBV7-9 and TRBJ2-5; the match to TRBD2 covers 7 bases. The CDR3 has 17 amino acids. The germline gives CDR1 SEHNR, CDR2 FQNEAQ (reference sequence). Trimming removed 0 bases from V and 4 bases from J; junction bases left unmatched: 11. For the CDR3, the DNA is TGTGCCAGCAGCTTAGCGCTGGGCGGGAGCTATCGAGAGACCCAGTACTTC. It yields the protein CASSLALGGSYRETQYF.

This sequence joins TRBV29-1 and TRBJ2-1; 11 bases agree with TRBD2. The CDR3 contains 16 residues. With 1 base clipped from V and 4 bases from J, the junction kept 6 bases outside the gene matches. Per the germline V gene, CDR1 is SQVTM and CDR2 is ANQGSEA. In DNA, the CDR3 is TGCAGCGTTGAAGTTGGTAGGACTAGCGGGTACAATGAGCAGTTCTTC. Its protein is CSVEVGRTSGYNEQFF.